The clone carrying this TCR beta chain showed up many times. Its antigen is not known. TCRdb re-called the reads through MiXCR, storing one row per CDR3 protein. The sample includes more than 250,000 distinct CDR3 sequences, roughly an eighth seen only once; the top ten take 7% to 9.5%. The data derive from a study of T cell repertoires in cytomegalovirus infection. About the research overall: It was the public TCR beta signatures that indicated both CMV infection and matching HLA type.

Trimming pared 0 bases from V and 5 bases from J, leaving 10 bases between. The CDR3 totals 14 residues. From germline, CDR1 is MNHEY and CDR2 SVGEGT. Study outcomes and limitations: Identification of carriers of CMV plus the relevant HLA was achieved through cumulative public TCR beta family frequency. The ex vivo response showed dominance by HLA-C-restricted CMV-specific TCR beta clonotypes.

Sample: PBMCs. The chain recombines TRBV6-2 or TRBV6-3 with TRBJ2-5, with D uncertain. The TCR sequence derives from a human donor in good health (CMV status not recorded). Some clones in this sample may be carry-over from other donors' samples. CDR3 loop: CASSYSAVQETQYF. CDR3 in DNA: TGTGCCAGCAGTTACTCCGCGGTTCAGGAGACCCAGTACTTC.